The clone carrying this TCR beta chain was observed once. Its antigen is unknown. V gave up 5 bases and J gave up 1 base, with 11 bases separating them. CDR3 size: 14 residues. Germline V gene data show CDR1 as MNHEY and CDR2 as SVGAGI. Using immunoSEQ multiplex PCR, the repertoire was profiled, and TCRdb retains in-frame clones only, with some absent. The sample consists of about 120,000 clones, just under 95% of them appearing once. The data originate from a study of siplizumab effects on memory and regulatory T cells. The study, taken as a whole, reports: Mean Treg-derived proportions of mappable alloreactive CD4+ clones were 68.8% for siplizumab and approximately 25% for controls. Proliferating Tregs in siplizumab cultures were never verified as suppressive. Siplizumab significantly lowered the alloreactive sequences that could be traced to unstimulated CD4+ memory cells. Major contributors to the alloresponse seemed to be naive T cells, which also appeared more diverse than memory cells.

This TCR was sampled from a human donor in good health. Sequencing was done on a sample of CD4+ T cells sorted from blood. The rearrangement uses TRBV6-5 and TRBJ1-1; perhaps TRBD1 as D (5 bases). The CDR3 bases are TGTGCCAGCAGTACAATAAGGGGGAACACTGAAGCTTTCTTT. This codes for CASSTIRGNTEAFF.